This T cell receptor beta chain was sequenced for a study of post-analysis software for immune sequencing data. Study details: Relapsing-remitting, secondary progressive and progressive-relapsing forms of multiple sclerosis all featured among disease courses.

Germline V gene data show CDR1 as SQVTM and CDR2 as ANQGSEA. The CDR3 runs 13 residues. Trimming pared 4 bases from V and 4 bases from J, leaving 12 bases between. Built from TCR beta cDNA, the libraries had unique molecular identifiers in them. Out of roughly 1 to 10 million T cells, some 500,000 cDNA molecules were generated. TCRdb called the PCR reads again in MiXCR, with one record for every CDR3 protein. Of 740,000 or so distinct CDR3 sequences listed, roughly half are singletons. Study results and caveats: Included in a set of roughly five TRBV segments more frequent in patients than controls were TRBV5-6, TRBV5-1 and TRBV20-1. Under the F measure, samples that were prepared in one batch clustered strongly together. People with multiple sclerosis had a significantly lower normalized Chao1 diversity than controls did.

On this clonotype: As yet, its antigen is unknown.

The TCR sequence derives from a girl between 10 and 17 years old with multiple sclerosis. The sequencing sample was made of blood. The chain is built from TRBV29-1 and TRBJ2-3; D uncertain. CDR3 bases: TGCAGCGTTGCACATCTACCCCCAGATACGCAGTATTTT. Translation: CSVAHLPPDTQYF.